These 13 T cell receptor beta chains were all obtained from the same sample, sequenced in a study of T cell responses to AZD1222 COVID-19 vaccine. Profiled with immunoSEQ multiplex PCR; TCRdb holds only in-frame clones, not every one. Of about 110,000 clones listed, approximately 90% are singletons. Material: peripheral blood, obtained on day 0 of AZD1222 vaccination. The receptors were sampled from an adult in good health.

The rearrangement links TRBV3-1 (or the pseudogene TRBV3-2) to TRBJ1-2; a weak D match, TRBD1 (5 bases). The V end was cut by 4 bases, the J end by 5 bases, with 14 bases between. The germline CDR1 and CDR2 sequences are LGHDT and YNNKEL (reference sequence). The CDR3 totals 14 residues. The CDR3 DNA follows: TGTGCCAGCAGCCTCTACGACGGACAATATGGCTACACCTTC. It is translated as CASSLYDGQYGYTF.

The rearrangement uses TRBV7-6 and TRBJ2-1, with 10 nucleotides matching TRBD2. The V gene end was trimmed by 4 bases and the J gene end by 6 bases; junction bases not matched to a gene: 9. Germline V lookup: CDR1 SGHVS, CDR2 FNYEAQ. The CDR3 length is 16 residues. CDR3 DNA sequence: TGTGCCAGCAGCTCCGCGGGGAGCGGGGGGGCCAATGAGCAGTTCTTC. Encoded protein: CASSSAGSGGANEQFF.

The chain combines TRBV5-1 with TRBJ2-1, with 10 bases matching TRBD2. From germline, CDR1 is SGHRS and CDR2 YFSETQ. The ends lost 2 bases at V and 9 bases at J; junction bases unmatched: 5. The CDR3 has 14 residues. Written as DNA, the CDR3 is TGCGCCAGCAGCTTACTCCTAGCGGGAGTTGAGCAGTTCTTC. Translated: CASSLLLAGVEQFF.

V gene TRBV7-2 combines with J gene TRBJ2-1; possible D gene TRBD2, 6 bases. V lost 4 bases and J lost 9, with 13 bases in between. This CDR3 has 13 amino acids. Germline CDR1 is SGHTA and CDR2 is FQGNSA. DNA of the CDR3: TGTGCCAGCAGCTGGACGTCCGGGGGTGAGCAGTTCTTC. It is translated as CASSWTSGGEQFF.

The J gene is TRBJ1-1, the V gene TRBV19, with D possibly TRBD1 on 6 matching bases. Germline lookup yields CDR1 LNHDA and CDR2 SQIVND (reference sequence). Trimming cost V 3 bases and J 6 bases, with 8 bases left between them. The CDR3 contains 12 residues. CDR3: CASSMRGAEAFF. The CDR3 DNA reads as TGTGCCAGTAGTATGAGGGGGGCTGAAGCTTTCTTT.

The CDR3 region is CASSLHAYNEQFF. CDR3 coding DNA: TGTGCCAGCAGTTTGCACGCGTACAATGAGCAGTTCTTC. V usage is TRBV12-3 or TRBV12-4 and J usage is TRBJ2-1, with D uncertain. The CDR3 is made up of 13 amino acids. Between the trimmed V and J ends, which lost 3 bases and 4 bases, there was a span of 7 bases.

Only one count was recorded for this clone. The chain uses TRBV6-2 or TRBV6-3 and TRBJ1-5; a weak D match, TRBD1 (5 bases). Trimming stripped 4 bases from V and 2 bases from J, with 12 bases between. CDR1 and CDR2 from the germline V gene are MNHEY and SVGEGT. CDR3 length equals 15 residues. Written as DNA, the CDR3 is TGTGCCAGCAGTTTACCTAAACAGGGCAATCAGCCCCAGCATTTT. This gives the protein CASSLPKQGNQPQHF.

V gene TRBV5-5 combines with J gene TRBJ2-1; 7 bases map to TRBD1. The junction had 10 bases not matched to a gene; V was cut back by 5 bases and J by 11 bases. The germline gives CDR1 SGHKS, CDR2 YYEKEE (reference sequence). The CDR3 is made up of 13 amino acids. This CDR3 reads CASRYGTAHKQFF. For the CDR3, the DNA is TGTGCCAGCAGATATGGGACAGCACACAAGCAGTTCTTC.

This chain joins TRBV6-5 and TRBJ1-1; D ambiguous. Trimming stripped 0 bases from V and 11 bases from J, with 16 bases between. Germline assignment: CDR1 MNHEY and CDR2 SVGAGI. The CDR3 covers 14 residues. This CDR3 is CASSYSWQDNRAFF. Written as DNA, the CDR3 is TGTGCCAGCAGTTACTCGTGGCAGGATAACCGCGCTTTCTTT.

The gene calls are TRBV11-3 and TRBJ2-1; TRBD1 might be the D (6 bases). V was cut by 6 bases and J by 3 bases, with 12 bases left in between. Germline CDR1 reads SGHNT; CDR2 reads YENEEA. This CDR3 comprises 14 residues. The CDR3 nucleotides are TGTGCCAGCAGTGAGATAGGGGGCTACAATGAGCAGTTCTTC. It specifies CASSEIGGYNEQFF.

The chain uses TRBV6-2 or TRBV6-3 and TRBJ1-2; D uncertain. The CDR3 spans 16 residues. CDR1 and CDR2 (germline): MNHEY, SVGEGT. With 2 bases removed from V and 7 bases from J, the gap between germline ends came to 20 bases. In nucleotides, the CDR3 is TGTGCCAGCAGTTACCTCAGAGGAAGAAGGCCTATTGGCTACACCTTC. This translates into CASSYLRGRRPIGYTF.

The chain is built from TRBV5-1 and TRBJ1-4, with D possibly TRBD1 on 6 matching bases. Germline V gives CDR1 SGHRS, CDR2 YFSETQ. Trimming shortened V by 0 bases and J by 1 base, and 10 bases separated the two germline ends. The CDR3 spans 16 residues. The CDR3 loop reads CASSLEVRGTNEKLFF. In nucleotides, the CDR3 is TGCGCCAGCAGCTTGGAGGTCAGGGGAACTAATGAAAAACTGTTTTTT. The full variable domain, completed using reference TRBV5-1 and TRBJ1-4, is KAGVTQTPRYLIKTRGQQVTLSCSPISGHRSVSWYQQTPGQGLQFLFEYFSETQRNKGNFPGRFSGRQFSNSRSEMNVSTLELGDSALYLCASSLEVRGTNEKLFFGSGTQLSVL.

The DNA for the CDR3 is TGTGCCAGCAGCTTGAGCCGGGTCGCAATCAATGAGCAGTTCTTC. As protein: CASSLSRVAINEQFF. The V and J genes are TRBV7-3 and TRBJ2-1; D is uncertain. The CDR3 consists of 15 residues. CDR1 is SGHTA and CDR2 is FQGTGA in the germline V gene. The ends were cut back, 3 bases at V and 6 bases at J, with 15 bases in the middle.